This section outlines one TCR beta chain sequence together with its context. Its specificity is not known. This CDR3 spans 15 amino acids. Trimming removed 1 base from V and 8 bases from J; junction bases left unmatched: 10. The germline V gene has CDR1 DFQATT and CDR2 SNEGSKA (reference sequence). The data are from a study of metastatic and nonmetastatic thyroid tumors. Whole-study context: A comparison of repertoires was made across blood and tumor or nodule tissue from malignant and benign thyroid patients.

All patients reached thyroid surgery having received no treatment beforehand. TCRdb redid the clone calls on the PCR reads using MiXCR. The sample shows approximately 18,000 clones, approximately 27% of them seen only once. Whole-study results and caveats: Patients with malignant thyroid tumors reportedly had significantly higher TCR beta diversity than those with benign nodules, in blood and tumor.

The chain joins TRBV20-1 to TRBJ1-4; 7 nucleotides match TRBD1. This clonotype was sampled from a female donor with papillary thyroid cancer or a benign thyroid nodule (not recorded which). Some clones in this sample may be carry-over from other donors' samples. Sequenced material: tumor tissue. The CDR3 protein is CSARGPTGEGEKLFF. CDR3 nucleotide sequence: TGCAGTGCTAGAGGCCCTACAGGGGAGGGAGAAAAACTGTTTTTT.